What follows is one T cell receptor beta chain and its context. Its matching antigen is unknown. The junction shows a germline mismatch at one end, possibly a read error. TCRdb re-called the multiplex PCR reads with MiXCR, one entry per CDR3 protein. The sample lists 250,000 or so distinct CDR3 sequences, 30% occurring once. The data stem from a study of breast tumors, draining lymph nodes, adjacent tissues. Study conclusions and caveats: Tumor T cell lymph node origin was a supported hypothesis, not proven.

Samples came from axillary lymph nodes draining the breast cancer. From germline, CDR1 is SEHNR and CDR2 FQNEAQ (reference sequence). CDR3 length equals 14 residues. The gene calls are TRBV7-9 and TRBJ2-1; 8 nucleotides match TRBD2. The TCR comes from a female donor with breast cancer. Some clones in this sample may be carry-over from other donors' samples. The sequenced sample consisted of axillary lymph node tissue. Here the CDR3 reads CANSSVSGTYEQFF. The CDR3 nucleotides are TGTGCCAACAGCTCTGTTAGCGGGACATATGAGCAGTTCTTC. Looking up the rest from reference TRBV7-9 and TRBJ2-1 gives the full variable domain: DTGVSQNPRHKITKRGQNVTFRCDPISEHNRLYWYRQTLGQGPEFLTYFQNEAQLEKSRLLSDRFSAERPKGSFSTLEIQRTEQGDSAMYLCANSSVSGTYEQFFGPGTRLTVL.